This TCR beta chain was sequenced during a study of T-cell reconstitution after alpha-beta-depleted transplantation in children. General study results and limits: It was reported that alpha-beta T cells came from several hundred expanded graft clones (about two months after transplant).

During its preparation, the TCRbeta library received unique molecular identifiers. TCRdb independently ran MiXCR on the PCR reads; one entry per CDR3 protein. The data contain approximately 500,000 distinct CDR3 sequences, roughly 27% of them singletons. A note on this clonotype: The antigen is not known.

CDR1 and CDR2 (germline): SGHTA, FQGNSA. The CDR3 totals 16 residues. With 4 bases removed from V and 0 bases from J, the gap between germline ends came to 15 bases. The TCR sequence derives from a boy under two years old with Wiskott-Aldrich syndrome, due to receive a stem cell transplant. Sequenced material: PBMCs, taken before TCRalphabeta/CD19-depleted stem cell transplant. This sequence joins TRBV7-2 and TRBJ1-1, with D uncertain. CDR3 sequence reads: CASSSPTVGMNTEAFF. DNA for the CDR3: TGTGCCAGCAGCTCACCGACGGTTGGAATGAACACTGAAGCTTTCTTT.